These 21 T cell receptor beta chains were sequenced from one sample in a study of blood T cell repertoires in COVID-19. Assay used: immunoSEQ multiplex PCR; TCRdb lists only in-frame clones, some missing. Altogether approximately 500,000 clones are present, roughly 89% being singletons, with the ten largest covering 7.8%. Sample: peripheral blood. The receptors were gathered from a woman aged 45-65 years with COVID-19, enrolled during active disease.

V is TRBV28 and J is TRBJ2-3; D call uncertain. The length of the CDR3 is 11 residues. V dropped 4 bases and J dropped 3 bases, with 2 bases sitting between them. In germline, CDR1 is MDHEN, CDR2 SYDVKM. CDR3 in amino acids: CASSSTDTQYF. CDR3 DNA sequence: TGTGCCAGCAGTTCGACAGATACGCAGTATTTT.

J is TRBJ1-5 and V is TRBV18; D uncertain. Germline lookup yields CDR1 KGHSH and CDR2 LQKENI. V was clipped by 3 bases and J by 2 bases, with 11 bases between them. This CDR3 has 15 residues. CDR3 protein: CASSPPGGGNQPQHF. In nucleotides, the CDR3 is TGTGCCAGCTCACCCCCCGGAGGCGGCAATCAGCCCCAGCATTTT.

The V and J genes are TRBV3-1 (or the pseudogene TRBV3-2) and TRBJ1-5; 8 bases match TRBD1. J gave up 6 bases and V 6 bases, and 7 bases lay outside the gene matches. The germline V gene encodes CDR1 LGHDT and CDR2 YNNKEL (reference sequence). This CDR3 is 14 amino acids long. CDR3 in DNA: TGTGCCAGCAGTCCAGGGGGCTTGGGTCAGCCCCAGCATTTT. Its protein is CASSPGGLGQPQHF.

This chain uses TRBV28 with TRBJ1-3; D is perhaps TRBD1 (5 bases). V was shortened by 3 bases and J by 1 base, with 10 bases between the two germline ends. CDR3 length: 15 amino acids. The germline CDR1 and CDR2 sequences are MDHEN and SYDVKM. The DNA of the CDR3 is TGTGCCAGCAGTTTTGGGGGGAGTTCTGGAAACACCATATATTTT. Residues: CASSFGGSSGNTIYF.

A single count supports this clone. The chain links TRBV11-1 to TRBJ2-5, with 11 positions matching TRBD2. Germline V gene data show CDR1 as SGHAT and CDR2 as FQDESV (reference sequence). The V and J ends lost 3 bases and 5 bases, in that order; junction bases with no gene match: 2. The CDR3 is 14 amino acids. CDR3 DNA: TGTGCCAGCAGCTTCTTAGCGGGGGGGGAGACCCAGTACTTC. Translated: CASSFLAGGETQYF.

The J gene is TRBJ2-4, the V gene TRBV5-1; D is unclear. Germline V gene sequence: CDR1 SGHRS, CDR2 YFSETQ. The CDR3 has 13 amino acids. V was cut by 0 bases and J by 5 bases, with 6 bases left in between. The CDR3 sequence is CASSLGGENIQYF. In nucleotides, the CDR3 is TGCGCCAGCAGCTTGGGAGGTGAAAACATTCAGTACTTC.

The chain combines TRBV19 with TRBJ2-3; possibly TRBD2 for D (6 bases). There are 12 residues in the CDR3. V gave up 9 bases and J gave up 5 bases, with 12 bases separating them. CDR1 and CDR2 (germline): LNHDA, SQIVND (reference sequence). CDR3 in DNA: TGTGCCAGCGGGGGACGGAGAGATACGCAGTATTTT. Protein sequence: CASGGRRDTQYF.

The table lists this clone with a few counts. The chain employs TRBV19 and TRBJ1-5; no definite D call. The germline V gene has CDR1 LNHDA and CDR2 SQIVND (reference sequence). The CDR3 consists of 15 residues. V lost 4 bases and J 0 bases, leaving 10 bases between the germline ends. The CDR3 DNA reads TGTGCCAGTAGTAGGGCCAGTTATAGCAATCAGCCCCAGCATTTT. Translation: CASSRASYSNQPQHF.

The table lists this clone with a few counts. The chain recombines TRBV30 with TRBJ1-3; possible D gene TRBD1, 6 bases. Germline-derived CDR1 and CDR2 are GTSNPN and SVGIG (reference sequence). The length of the CDR3 is 14 residues. Trimming removed 6 bases at V and 1 base at J, with 13 bases between. The CDR3 DNA sequence: TGTGCCTGCCCGACAGGAGCTTCTGGAAACACCATATATTTT. It codes for CACPTGASGNTIYF.

The chain combines TRBV6-5 with TRBJ2-1; the D gene is possibly TRBD2 (7 bases). V was shortened by 6 bases and J by 12 bases, with 18 bases between the two germline ends. This CDR3 contains 13 residues. Germline V gene lookup returns CDR1 MNHEY and CDR2 SVGAGI. The CDR3 is CASRLTGSGGQFF. The CDR3 coding sequence is TGTGCCAGCAGATTGACAGGTTCGGGGGGGCAGTTCTTC.

The chain recombines TRBV6-5 with TRBJ1-1; 8 bases align to TRBD1. The V gene end was trimmed by 6 bases and the J gene end by 4 bases; junction bases not matched to a gene: 7. The CDR3 contains 14 residues. The V gene's germline CDR1 is MNHEY and CDR2 SVGAGI. CDR3 DNA: TGTGCCAGCAGGCCTCCCACAGGGGGCACTGAAGCTTTCTTT. Protein product: CASRPPTGGTEAFF.

As DNA, the CDR3 is TGTGCCAGCAGTTTAGTCGGGACAGGGAGGGCCGGGGAGCTGTTTTTT. Residues: CASSLVGTGRAGELFF. The rearrangement joins TRBV27 to TRBJ2-2; 9 bases are a match to TRBD1. This CDR3 spans 16 amino acids. Germline CDR1 and CDR2: MNHEY and SMNVEV (reference sequence). The V gene end was trimmed by 2 bases and the J gene end by 6 bases; junction bases not matched to a gene: 7.

The gene calls are TRBV30 and TRBJ1-5; maybe TRBD1 (5 bases). V was pared by 0 bases and J by 0 bases, with 15 bases between. The CDR3 covers 17 residues. The germline V gene has CDR1 GTSNPN and CDR2 SVGIG (reference sequence). The DNA for the CDR3 is TGTGCCTGGAGTGTAGGACACGACTTTTATAGCAATCAGCCCCAGCATTTT. Translated: CAWSVGHDFYSNQPQHF.

The genes are TRBV10-3 and TRBJ2-2; D not certain. Germline V CDR1 and CDR2: ENHRY, SYGVKD. V lost 3 bases and J 5 bases, leaving 16 bases between the germline ends. This CDR3 has 16 amino acids. CDR3 in DNA: TGTGCCATCAGTGAACATCAGGAAGTGTATACCGGGGAGCTGTTTTTT. It codes for CAISEHQEVYTGELFF.

The genes are TRBV2 and TRBJ2-7; 8 bases match TRBD2. The CDR3 spans 11 residues. V lost 7 bases, J lost 8 bases, and 4 bases stayed unmatched. The V gene's germline CDR1 is SNHLY and CDR2 FYNNEI. Written as DNA, the CDR3 is TGTGCCAGCAATCAGCGGGGGCAGCAGTACTTC. This gives the protein CASNQRGQQYF.

This clone was detected ten times or more. The V and J genes are TRBV18 and TRBJ2-3; perhaps TRBD1 as D (5 bases). CDR1 and CDR2 from the germline V gene are KGHSH and LQKENI. V was shortened by 1 base and J by 6 bases, with 14 bases between the two germline ends. The CDR3 is 15 residues long. CDR3 bases: TGTGCCAGCTCACCACGGGGCCTTGGGGTGGATACGCAGTATTTT. Its translation is CASSPRGLGVDTQYF.

J is TRBJ1-1 and V is TRBV21-1; TRBD1, the table's D call, lacks a check against the DNA. TRBV21-1 is a pseudogene locus. This CDR3 contains 13 residues. The CDR3 spells CASSKNRARYAFF. The CDR3 DNA follows: TGTGCCAGCAGCAAAAACAGGGCGCGTTACGCTTTCTTT.

This chain joins TRBV19 and TRBJ1-1, with D maybe TRBD1 (5 bases). The germline V and J ends were trimmed by 8 bases and 4 bases, with 20 bases remaining between them. The CDR3 length is 15 residues. Germline CDR1 is LNHDA and CDR2 is SQIVND (reference sequence). The CDR3 sequence: CASGRDRPYFTEAFF. CDR3 sequence (DNA): TGTGCCAGTGGGAGGGACCGCCCTTACTTCACTGAAGCTTTCTTT.

This chain joins TRBV18 and TRBJ2-7, with 10 bases identical to TRBD1. The CDR3 spans 15 residues. Trimming cost V 3 bases and J 3 bases; bases outside gene matches: 5. Germline assignment: CDR1 KGHSH and CDR2 LQKENI. The CDR3 sequence: CASSPPTGGLYEQYF. CDR3 DNA sequence: TGTGCCAGCTCACCGCCGACAGGGGGCCTCTACGAGCAGTACTTC.

The chain couples TRBV6-5 to TRBJ1-2; 10 bases line up with TRBD1. Germline CDR1 is MNHEY and CDR2 is SVGAGI. J lost 6 bases, V lost 11 bases, and 9 bases had no gene match. The CDR3 length is 13 residues. CDR3 in amino acids: CAAGDRGGDGYTF. The CDR3 bases are TGTGCCGCCGGGGACAGGGGAGGTGATGGCTACACCTTC.

This clone has just a few counts. This chain uses TRBV12-3 or TRBV12-4 with TRBJ1-2; no clear D gene. Trimming took off 5 bases at V and 4 bases at J, with 11 bases between the two ends. The CDR3 is 13 amino acids. CDR3 bases: TGTGCCAGCAGTGGACTAGACCCCTATGGCTACACCTTC. Its translation: CASSGLDPYGYTF.